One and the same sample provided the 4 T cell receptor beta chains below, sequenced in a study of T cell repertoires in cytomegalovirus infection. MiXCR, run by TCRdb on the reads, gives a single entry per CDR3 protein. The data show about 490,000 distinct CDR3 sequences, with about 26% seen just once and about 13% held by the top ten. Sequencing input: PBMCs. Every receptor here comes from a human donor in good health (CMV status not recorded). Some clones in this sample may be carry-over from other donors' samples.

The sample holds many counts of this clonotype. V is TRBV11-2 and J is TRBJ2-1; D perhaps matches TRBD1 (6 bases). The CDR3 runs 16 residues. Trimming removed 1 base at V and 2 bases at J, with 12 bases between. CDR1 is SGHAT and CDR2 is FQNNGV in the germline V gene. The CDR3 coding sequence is TGTGCCAGCAGCTTAGCAGCAGGGGTACCCTACAATGAGCAGTTCTTC. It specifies CASSLAAGVPYNEQFF.

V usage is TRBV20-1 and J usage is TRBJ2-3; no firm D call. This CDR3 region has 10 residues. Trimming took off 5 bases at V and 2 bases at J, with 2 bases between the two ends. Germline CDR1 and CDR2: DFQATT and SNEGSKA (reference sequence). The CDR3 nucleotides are TGCAGTGCTTACACAGATACGCAGTATTTT. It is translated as CSAYTDTQYF.

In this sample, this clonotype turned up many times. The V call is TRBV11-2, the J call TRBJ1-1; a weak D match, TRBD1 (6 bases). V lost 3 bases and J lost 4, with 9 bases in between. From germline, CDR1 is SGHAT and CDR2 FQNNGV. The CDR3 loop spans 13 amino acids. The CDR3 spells CASSLDRTTEAFF. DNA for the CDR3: TGTGCCAGCAGCTTGGACAGAACCACTGAAGCTTTCTTT.

This chain's CDR3 is CASRQGRNEQFF. In nucleotides, the CDR3 is TGTGCCAGCAGACAGGGTCGGAATGAGCAGTTCTTC. The chain joins TRBV27 to TRBJ2-1; a weak D match, TRBD1 (6 bases). V was clipped by 6 bases and J by 7 bases, with 10 bases between them. The CDR3 has 12 amino acids. CDR1 MNHEY and CDR2 SMNVEV come from the germline V gene (reference sequence).